A single sample gave rise to the 24 T cell receptor beta chains below, sequenced in a study of cytomegalovirus exposure and HLA in healthy donors. Method: immunoSEQ multiplex PCR; TCRdb's copy keeps in-frame clones and lacks some. The table records 180,000 or so clones, more than 75% of them present only once. Specimen: PBMCs. Source of these receptors: a man aged 25-45 years in good health and CMV-seropositive.

Of note for this clone: One end of the junction fails to match germline, which may point to a read error. V and J are TRBV13 and TRBJ2-4; maybe TRBD1 (5 bases). Germline V gene lookup returns CDR1 PRHDT and CDR2 FYEKMQ (reference sequence). CDR3 length: 14 amino acids. The CDR3 reads CASSLDRNENIQYF. The DNA of the CDR3 is TGTGCCAGCAGTTTAGACAGAAATGAGAACATTCAGTACTTC.

In this sample, this clone turned up once. The chain employs TRBV5-1 and TRBJ1-1; 7 bases match TRBD1. Trimming removed 3 bases from V and 3 bases from J; junction bases left unmatched: 5. The germline CDR1 and CDR2 sequences are SGHRS and YFSETQ. CDR3 length: 14 amino acids. CDR3 sequence reads: CASSYTRGDTEAFF. In DNA form, the CDR3 reads TGCGCCAGCAGCTATACCAGGGGGGACACTGAAGCTTTCTTT.

The chain recombines TRBV27 with TRBJ2-2, with 9 bases lining up with TRBD2. Germline-derived CDR1 and CDR2 are MNHEY and SMNVEV (reference sequence). The CDR3 totals 17 residues. J lost 4 bases, V lost 7 bases, and 13 bases had no gene match. CDR3 amino acids: CASTRLAVRGGTGELFF. The CDR3 bases are TGTGCCAGCACTAGACTAGCGGTCCGAGGTGGCACCGGGGAGCTGTTTTTT.

The chain couples TRBV7-2 to TRBJ1-2; a weak D match, TRBD1 (5 bases). The CDR3 runs 12 residues. CDR1 is SGHTA and CDR2 is FQGNSA in the germline V gene. V lost 9 bases to trimming and J lost 5 bases, with 13 bases between them. CDR3 region: CASSTGFYGYTF. CDR3 nucleotides: TGTGCCAGTAGCACAGGATTTTATGGCTACACCTTC.

The CDR3 sequence is CASRSHGGGSYNEQFF. The CDR3 coding sequence is TGTGCCAGCAGGTCCCATGGGGGAGGCTCCTACAATGAGCAGTTCTTC. The chain uses TRBV28 and TRBJ2-1; tentatively, D is TRBD2 (6 bases). V was clipped by 6 bases and J by 0 bases, with 15 bases between them. CDR1 MDHEN and CDR2 SYDVKM come from the germline V gene. The CDR3 length is 16 residues.

The CDR3, as DNA: TGTGCCAGTAGTATAGTCCAAGGGGGCTATGGGAATCAGCCCCAGCATTTT. This encodes CASSIVQGGYGNQPQHF. The V and J genes are TRBV19 and TRBJ1-5, with 7 bases matching TRBD1. The V segment lost 1 base and the J segment 4 bases; nucleotides outside the gene matches: 10. Germline CDR1 reads LNHDA; CDR2 reads SQIVND (reference sequence). This CDR3 has 17 residues.

This chain connects TRBV18 to TRBJ2-7; D may correspond to TRBD1 or TRBD2 (5 bases each). Germline V gene sequence: CDR1 KGHSH, CDR2 LQKENI. CDR3 size: 15 residues. Trimming removed 3 bases at V and 0 bases at J, with 12 bases between. The CDR3 coding sequence is TGTGCCAGCTCACCGGGGACCGTGAGCTCCTACGAGCAGTACTTC. Protein: CASSPGTVSSYEQYF.

This chain links TRBV28 with TRBJ2-5; 13 bases match TRBD2. Germline V gene lookup returns CDR1 MDHEN and CDR2 SYDVKM. V lost 5 bases, J lost 5 bases, and 17 bases stayed unmatched. The CDR3 consists of 19 residues. The CDR3 DNA reads TGTGCCAGCAGTCCCTATACCGAATCGACTAGCGGGAGGTGTGAGACCCAGTACTTC. Translation gives CASSPYTESTSGRCETQYF.

The chain couples TRBV4-1 to TRBJ2-1, with 9 bases lining up with TRBD2. This CDR3 has 17 amino acids. V shed 0 bases and J 2 bases; nucleotides not matched to a gene: 5. Germline V gene lookup returns CDR1 MGHRA and CDR2 YSYEKL. CDR3: CASSQEALAGTYNEQFF. The CDR3 nucleotides are TGCGCCAGCAGCCAAGAGGCTCTAGCGGGAACCTACAATGAGCAGTTCTTC.

V usage is TRBV11-3 and J usage is TRBJ2-7, with a tentative D call TRBD1 (6 bases). This CDR3 is built from 15 residues. Germline assignment: CDR1 SGHNT and CDR2 YENEEA. Trimming removed 1 base at V and 5 bases at J, with 15 bases between. CDR3 sequence reads: CASSLATEQGNEQYF. DNA for the CDR3: TGTGCCAGCAGCTTAGCAACAGAACAGGGTAACGAGCAGTACTTC.

This sequence joins TRBV5-6 and TRBJ2-7, with D possibly being TRBD1 (6 bases). This CDR3 has 14 amino acids. Germline assignment: CDR1 SGHDT and CDR2 YYEEEE. The V end was cut by 4 bases, the J end by 3 bases, with 14 bases between. For the CDR3, the DNA is TGTGCCAGCAGCGCGTTGGGGGCCCTCTACGAGCAGTACTTC. Its protein is CASSALGALYEQYF.

The chain recombines TRBV5-1 with TRBJ1-2, with unresolved D. This CDR3 has 14 residues. Trimming stripped 3 bases from V and 2 bases from J, with 11 bases between. Germline lookup yields CDR1 SGHRS and CDR2 YFSETQ. The CDR3 nucleotides are TGCGCCAGCAGCTCAAGACGGCCAAACTATGGCTACACCTTC. This sequence encodes CASSSRRPNYGYTF.

This chain links TRBV30 with TRBJ2-2; D may be TRBD2 (5 bases). This CDR3 has 13 residues. In germline, CDR1 is GTSNPN, CDR2 SVGIG (reference sequence). Trimming left V 0 bases short and J 6 bases short, with 8 bases between. The CDR3 region has the DNA TGTGCCTGGAGTGTGGGAGTCTCCGGGGAGCTGTTTTTT. Translating it yields CAWSVGVSGELFF.

J is TRBJ2-1 and V is TRBV4-1; D perhaps matches TRBD2 (5 bases). CDR1 is MGHRA and CDR2 is YSYEKL in the germline V gene. The CDR3 contains 15 residues. V shed 2 bases and J shed 6 bases, with 14 bases lying between them. CDR3 amino acids: CASSQPSERANEQFF. CDR3 coding DNA: TGCGCCAGCAGCCAACCTTCCGAGAGGGCCAATGAGCAGTTCTTC.

The V call is TRBV9, the J call TRBJ2-7; no definite D call. The CDR3 loop spans 14 amino acids. Trimming stripped 2 bases from V and 2 bases from J, with 11 bases between. CDR1 SGDLS and CDR2 YYNGEE come from the germline V gene. CDR3 DNA sequence: TGTGCCAGCAGCGTGCAGGTCCTGCCCTACGAGCAGTACTTC. Amino acids: CASSVQVLPYEQYF.

J is TRBJ1-1 and V is TRBV5-1; no reliable D call. The CDR3 totals 13 residues. From germline, CDR1 is SGHRS and CDR2 YFSETQ. V lost 0 bases to trimming and J lost 3 bases, with 6 bases between them. CDR3 amino acids: CASSLEPDTEAFF. The CDR3 DNA is TGCGCCAGCAGCTTGGAACCCGACACTGAAGCTTTCTTT.

Ten or more counts support this clone. J is TRBJ2-1 and V is TRBV13; D tentatively reads TRBD1 or TRBD2 (5 bases each). The CDR3 contains 13 residues. Germline loops: CDR1 PRHDT, CDR2 FYEKMQ (reference sequence). Deletions cut 3 bases from V and 9 bases from J, with 12 bases between. CDR3 sequence reads: CASSFGVGGEQFF. The CDR3 nucleotides are TGTGCCAGCAGCTTCGGGGTTGGGGGTGAGCAGTTCTTC.

This rearrangement joins TRBV7-2 to TRBJ1-5, with a tentative D call TRBD1 (5 bases). Trimming removed 2 bases from V and 7 bases from J, with 18 bases in between. CDR1 SGHTA and CDR2 FQGNSA come from the germline V gene. The CDR3 runs to 16 residues. CDR3 sequence reads: CASSLISSGGGQPQHF. Here the CDR3 DNA reads TGTGCCAGCAGCTTAATATCTTCCGGGGGTGGGCAGCCCCAGCATTTT.

The chain recombines TRBV15 with TRBJ2-2; D is possibly TRBD2 (6 bases). Trimming left V 2 bases short and J 6 bases short, with 22 bases between. Germline V gene sequence: CDR1 LNHNV, CDR2 YYDKDF (reference sequence). CDR3 size: 18 residues. The CDR3 loop is CATSRKRWDPAGPGELFF. The CDR3 bases are TGTGCCACCAGCAGAAAGAGGTGGGACCCTGCGGGACCCGGGGAGCTGTTTTTT.

The rearrangement uses TRBV5-1 and TRBJ2-1; 11 bases are shared with TRBD2. Looked up from germline, CDR1 is SGHRS and CDR2 is YFSETQ. V lost 6 bases to trimming and J lost 7 bases; unmatched junction nucleotides: 9. The CDR3 has 15 residues. CDR3 nucleotides: TGCGCCAGCACCTCACTAGCGGGAGTCCGGAATGAGCAGTTCTTC. Translating gives CASTSLAGVRNEQFF. Looking up the rest from reference TRBV5-1 and TRBJ2-1 gives the full variable domain: KAGVTQTPRYLIKTRGQQVTLSCSPISGHRSVSWYQQTPGQGLQFLFEYFSETQRNKGNFPGRFSGRQFSNSRSEMNVSTLELGDSALYLCASTSLAGVRNEQFFGPGTRLTVL.

The chain joins TRBV29-1 to TRBJ2-2; D might be TRBD1 (5 bases). V lost 5 bases, J lost 2 bases, and 15 bases lay in between. CDR1 is SQVTM and CDR2 is ANQGSEA in the germline V gene. The CDR3 length is 15 residues. The CDR3 spells CSVRPTGANTGELFF. The CDR3 coding sequence is TGCAGCGTTCGCCCAACAGGTGCTAACACCGGGGAGCTGTTTTTT.

The chain combines TRBV6-5 with TRBJ2-5; 11 bases line up with TRBD1. V dropped 8 bases and J dropped 5; count of bases not matched to a gene: 10. Germline assignment: CDR1 MNHEY and CDR2 SVGAGI. This CDR3 has 15 amino acids. CDR3 residues: CASAPDRGPRETQYF. CDR3 bases: TGTGCCAGCGCCCCGGACAGGGGGCCCCGGGAGACCCAGTACTTC.

The chain has TRBV13 and TRBJ2-7; 11 nucleotides align to TRBD2. This CDR3 region has 14 residues. Germline CDR1 and CDR2: PRHDT and FYEKMQ (reference sequence). Trimming at V came to 8 bases and at J to 4 bases, leaving 7 bases not matched to a gene. This chain's CDR3 is CASGPSGGRYEQYF. CDR3 in DNA: TGTGCCAGCGGCCCTAGCGGGGGGCGGTACGAGCAGTACTTC.

J is TRBJ1-2 and V is TRBV6-5; no firm D call. Germline loops: CDR1 MNHEY, CDR2 SVGAGI. This CDR3 is built from 15 residues. Trimming removed 7 bases from V and 4 bases from J, with 19 bases in between. CDR3: CASIRPGPGSYGYTF. The CDR3 DNA reads as TGTGCCAGCATCCGACCGGGCCCGGGGAGCTATGGCTACACCTTC.